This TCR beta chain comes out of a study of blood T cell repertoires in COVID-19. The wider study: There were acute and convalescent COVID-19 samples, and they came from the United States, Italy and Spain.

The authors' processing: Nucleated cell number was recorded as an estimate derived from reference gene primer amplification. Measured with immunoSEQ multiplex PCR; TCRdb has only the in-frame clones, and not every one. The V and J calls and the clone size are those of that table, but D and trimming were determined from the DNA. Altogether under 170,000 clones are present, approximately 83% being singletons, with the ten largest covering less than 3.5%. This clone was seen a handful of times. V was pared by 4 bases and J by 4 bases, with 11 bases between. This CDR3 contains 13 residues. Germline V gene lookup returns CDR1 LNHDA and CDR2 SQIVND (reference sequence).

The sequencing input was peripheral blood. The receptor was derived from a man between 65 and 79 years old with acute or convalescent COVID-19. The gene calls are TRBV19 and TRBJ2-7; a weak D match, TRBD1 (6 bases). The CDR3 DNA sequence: TGTGCCAGTAGTAGGGACACCAGATACGAGCAGTACTTC. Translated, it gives CASSRDTRYEQYF.